This T cell receptor beta chain was captured by sequencing in a study of cytomegalovirus exposure and HLA in healthy donors. Clones were sequenced by immunoSEQ multiplex PCR, and TCRdb holds only the in-frame ones, with some missing. This table holds about 110,000 clones, 88% found once. This clone showed up just a few times. With 5 bases clipped from V and 18 bases from J, the junction kept 9 bases outside the gene matches. CDR3 size: 12 residues. Germline lookup yields CDR1 SGHTA and CDR2 FQGNSA. The sequenced sample consisted of PBMCs. The TCR comes from a woman aged 18-29 years in good health and CMV-seronegative. V and J are TRBV7-2 and TRBJ1-6; TRBD1 matches 8 bases. The CDR3 loop reads CASSNGQGPNHF. The CDR3 region has the DNA TGTGCCAGCAGCAACGGACAGGGCCCCAACCACTTT. Based on the CDR3 plus reference TRBV7-2 and TRBJ1-6, the full variable domain is GAGVSQSPSNKVTEKGKDVELRCDPISGHTALYWYRQSLGQGLEFLIYFQGNSAPDKSGLPSDRFSAERTGGSVSTLTIQRTQQEDSAVYLCASSNGQGPNHFGNGTRLTVT.